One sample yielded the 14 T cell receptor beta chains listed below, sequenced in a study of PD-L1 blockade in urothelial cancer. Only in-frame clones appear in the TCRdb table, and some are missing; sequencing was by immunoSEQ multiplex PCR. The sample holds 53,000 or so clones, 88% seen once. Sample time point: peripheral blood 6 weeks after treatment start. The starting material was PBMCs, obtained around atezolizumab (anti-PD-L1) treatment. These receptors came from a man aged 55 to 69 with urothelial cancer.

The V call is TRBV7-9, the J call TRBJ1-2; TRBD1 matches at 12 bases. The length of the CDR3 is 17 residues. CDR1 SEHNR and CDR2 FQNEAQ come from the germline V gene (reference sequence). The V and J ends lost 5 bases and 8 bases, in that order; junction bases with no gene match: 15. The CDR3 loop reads CASSNLLPGQGAKGYTF. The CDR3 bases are TGTGCCAGCAGCAACCTCTTACCGGGACAGGGGGCGAAAGGCTACACCTTC.

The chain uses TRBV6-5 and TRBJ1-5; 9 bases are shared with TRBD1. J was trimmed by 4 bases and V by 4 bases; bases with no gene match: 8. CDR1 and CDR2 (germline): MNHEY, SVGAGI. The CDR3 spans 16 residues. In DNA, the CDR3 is TGTGCCAGCAGTTCCATCGGGACAGGGACGAATCAGCCCCAGCATTTT. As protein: CASSSIGTGTNQPQHF.

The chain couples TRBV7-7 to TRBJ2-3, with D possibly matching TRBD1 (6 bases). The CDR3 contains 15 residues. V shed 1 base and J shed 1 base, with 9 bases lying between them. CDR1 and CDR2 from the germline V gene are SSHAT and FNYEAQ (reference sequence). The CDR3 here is CASSLGPGGTDTQYF. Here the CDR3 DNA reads TGTGCCAGCAGCTTAGGGCCAGGGGGCACAGATACGCAGTATTTT.

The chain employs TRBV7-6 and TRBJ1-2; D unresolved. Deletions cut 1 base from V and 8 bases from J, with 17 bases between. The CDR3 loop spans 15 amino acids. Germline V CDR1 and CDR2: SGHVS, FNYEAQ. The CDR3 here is CASSLDPTTFTGYTF. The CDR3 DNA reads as TGTGCCAGCAGCTTAGATCCGACGACTTTCACGGGCTACACCTTC. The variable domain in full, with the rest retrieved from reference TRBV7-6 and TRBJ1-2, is GAGVSQSPRYKVTKRGQDVALRCDPISGHVSLYWYRQALGQGPEFLTYFNYEAQQDKSGLPNDRFSAERPEGSISTLTIQRTEQRDSAMYRCASSLDPTTFTGYTFGSGTRLTVV.

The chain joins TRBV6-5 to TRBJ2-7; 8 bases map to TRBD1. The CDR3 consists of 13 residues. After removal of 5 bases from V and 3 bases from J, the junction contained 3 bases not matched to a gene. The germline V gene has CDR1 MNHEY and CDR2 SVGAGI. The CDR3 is CASSPTGGYEQYF. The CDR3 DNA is TGTGCCAGCAGTCCTACAGGGGGCTACGAGCAGTACTTC.

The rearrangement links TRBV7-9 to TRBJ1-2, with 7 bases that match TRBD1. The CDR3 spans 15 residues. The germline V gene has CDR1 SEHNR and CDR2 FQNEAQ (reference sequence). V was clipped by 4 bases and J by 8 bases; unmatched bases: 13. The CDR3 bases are TGTGCCAGCAGCTATAACAGGGGCGCGGTTGAAGGCTACACCTTC. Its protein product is CASSYNRGAVEGYTF.

Written as DNA, the CDR3 is TGTGCCAGTACCAAGTCCACAGGGGCCCCCTTGGGTGGCTACACCTTC. Its translation: CASTKSTGAPLGGYTF. The chain couples TRBV19 to TRBJ1-2; 7 positions agree with TRBD1. The length of the CDR3 is 16 residues. Germline lookup yields CDR1 LNHDA and CDR2 SQIVND (reference sequence). After removal of 7 bases from V and 7 bases from J, the junction contained 18 bases not matched to a gene.

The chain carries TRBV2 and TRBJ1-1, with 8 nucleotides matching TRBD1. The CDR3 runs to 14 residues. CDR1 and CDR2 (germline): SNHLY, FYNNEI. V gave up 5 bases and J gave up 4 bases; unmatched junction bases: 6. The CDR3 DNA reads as TGTGCCAGCAGTTACCAGGGGGCTATCACTGAAGCTTTCTTT. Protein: CASSYQGAITEAFF.

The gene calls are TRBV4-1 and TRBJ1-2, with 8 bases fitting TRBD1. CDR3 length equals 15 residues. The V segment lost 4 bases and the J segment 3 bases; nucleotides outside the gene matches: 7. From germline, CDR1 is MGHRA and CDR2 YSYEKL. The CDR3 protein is CASSLLDRADYGYTF. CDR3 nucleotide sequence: TGCGCCAGCAGCCTCCTGGACAGGGCAGACTATGGCTACACCTTC.

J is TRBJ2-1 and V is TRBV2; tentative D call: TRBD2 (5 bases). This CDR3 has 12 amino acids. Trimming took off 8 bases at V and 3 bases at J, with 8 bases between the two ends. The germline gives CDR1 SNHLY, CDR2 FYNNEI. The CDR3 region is CASGLDYNEQFF. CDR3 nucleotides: TGTGCCAGCGGACTGGACTACAATGAGCAGTTCTTC. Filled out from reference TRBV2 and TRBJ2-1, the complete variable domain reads EPEVTQTPSHQVTQMGQEVILRCVPISNHLYFYWYRQILGQKVEFLVSFYNNEISEKSEIFDDQFSVERPDGSNFTLKIRSTKLEDSAMYFCASGLDYNEQFFGPGTRLTVL.

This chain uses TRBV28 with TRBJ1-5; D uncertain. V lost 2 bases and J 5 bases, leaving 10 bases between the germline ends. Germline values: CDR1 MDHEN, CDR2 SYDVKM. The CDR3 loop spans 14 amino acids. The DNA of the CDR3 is TGTGCCAGCAGTTTAAGTTCCCAGTATCAGCCCCAGCATTTT. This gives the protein CASSLSSQYQPQHF.

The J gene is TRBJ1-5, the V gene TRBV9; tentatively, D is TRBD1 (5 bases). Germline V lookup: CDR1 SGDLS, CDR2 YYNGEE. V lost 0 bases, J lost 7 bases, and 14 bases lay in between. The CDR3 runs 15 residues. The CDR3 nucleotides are TGTGCCAGCAGCGTAGGCGGGGCCGACGGGCAGCCCCAGCATTTT. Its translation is CASSVGGADGQPQHF.

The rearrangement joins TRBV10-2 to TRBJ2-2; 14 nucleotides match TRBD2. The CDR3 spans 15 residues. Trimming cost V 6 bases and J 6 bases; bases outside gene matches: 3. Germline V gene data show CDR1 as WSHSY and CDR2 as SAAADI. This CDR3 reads CASRGTSGRSGELFF. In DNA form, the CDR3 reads TGCGCCAGCAGGGGGACTAGCGGGAGATCCGGGGAGCTGTTTTTT.

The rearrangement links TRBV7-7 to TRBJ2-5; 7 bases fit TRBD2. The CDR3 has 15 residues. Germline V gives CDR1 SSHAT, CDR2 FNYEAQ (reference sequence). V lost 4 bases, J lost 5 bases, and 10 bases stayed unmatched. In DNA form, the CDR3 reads TGTGCCAGCAGCTATGGGACTACCCGTGGGGAGACCCAGTACTTC. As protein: CASSYGTTRGETQYF.